The clone carrying this T cell receptor beta chain was seen a few times. After removal of 4 bases from V and 8 bases from J, the junction contained 8 bases not matched to a gene. In germline, CDR1 is SGHRS, CDR2 YFSETQ. The CDR3 covers 15 residues. These data are taken from a study of blood T cell repertoires in COVID-19. The overall study: COVID-19 samples, acute and convalescent, were from the United States, Italy and Spain. T cells, B-cell-depleted T cells, or PBMCs supplied cDNA or gDNA.

Original handling: From reference gene primer amplification, estimates of nucleated cell counts were derived. Profiled with immunoSEQ multiplex PCR; TCRdb holds only in-frame clones, not every one. That table furnishes V, J and clone size, whereas the DNA furnished D and trimming. The sample shows roughly 200,000 clones, 84% of them seen only once. The chain links TRBV5-1 to TRBJ1-6; TRBD1 agrees at 8 bases. This TCR came from a woman in her seventies with active or convalescent COVID-19. The sample comprised peripheral blood. The CDR3 nucleotides read TGCGCCAGCAGCCGGTGGACAGGGAGGGATTCACCCCTCCACTTT. It is translated as CASSRWTGRDSPLHF. Based on the CDR3 plus reference TRBV5-1 and TRBJ1-6, the full variable domain is KAGVTQTPRYLIKTRGQQVTLSCSPISGHRSVSWYQQTPGQGLQFLFEYFSETQRNKGNFPGRFSGRQFSNSRSEMNVSTLELGDSALYLCASSRWTGRDSPLHFGNGTRLTVT.